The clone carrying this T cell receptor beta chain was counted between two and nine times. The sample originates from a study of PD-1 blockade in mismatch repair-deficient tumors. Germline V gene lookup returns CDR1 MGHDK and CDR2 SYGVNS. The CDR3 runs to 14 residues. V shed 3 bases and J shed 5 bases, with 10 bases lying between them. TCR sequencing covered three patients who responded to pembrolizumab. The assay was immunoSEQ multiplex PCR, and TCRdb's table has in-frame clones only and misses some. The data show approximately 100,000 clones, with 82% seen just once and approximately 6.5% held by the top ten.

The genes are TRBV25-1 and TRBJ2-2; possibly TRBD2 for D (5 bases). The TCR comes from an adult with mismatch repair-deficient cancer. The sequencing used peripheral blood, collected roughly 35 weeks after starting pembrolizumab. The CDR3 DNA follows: TGTGCCAGCAGTGACCATGGGAGTACCGGGGAGCTGTTTTTT. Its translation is CASSDHGSTGELFF.